This T cell receptor beta chain was obtained from a study of T cell repertoires in cytomegalovirus infection. Study summary: Public TCR beta signatures indicated both CMV infection and matching HLA type.

This CDR3 is built from 17 residues. Trimming took off 2 bases at V and 0 bases at J, with 11 bases between the two ends. The germline V gene has CDR1 SGHAT and CDR2 FQNNGV. From the reads, TCRdb called clonotypes with MiXCR, one entry per CDR3 protein. The sample records approximately 500,000 distinct CDR3 sequences, more than 15% being singletons. In this sample, this clonotype turned up many times. This chain uses TRBV11-2 with TRBJ2-6; D is undetermined. The sequenced sample consisted of CD8+ T cells from PBMCs. The receptor was derived from a human donor in good health (CMV status not recorded). Some clones in this sample may be carry-over from other donors' samples. DNA for the CDR3: TGTGCCAGCAGCTTAAATTCAGGAAGCTCTGGGGCCAACGTCCTGACTTTC. Protein: CASSLNSGSSGANVLTF.